This T cell receptor beta chain appears in the sequencing data of a study of regulatory T cells. Study-level findings and limits: Shannon entropy was nonsignificantly lower in patient CD8+ T cells than control CD8+ cells.

Two CD3G-deficient patients had more severe autoimmunity; all had some. Primers: 52 TRBV forward and 13 TRBJ reverse. Profiled with immunoSEQ multiplex PCR; TCRdb holds only in-frame clones, not every one. This sample has approximately 9,300 clones, with over 70% found just once. The length of the CDR3 is 12 residues. Germline V gene data show CDR1 as MNHNY and CDR2 as SVGAGI (reference sequence). V gave up 3 bases and J gave up 6 bases, with 8 bases separating them. As for this clone: Its antigen is unidentified.

Sequences were obtained from CD8+ T cells sorted from blood. This clonotype originated in a person aged 18-30 years with CD3G deficiency. V and J are TRBV6-6 and TRBJ1-2; possible D gene TRBD1, 5 bases. CDR3 in amino acids: CASSYGGNGYTF. The CDR3 DNA sequence: TGTGCCAGCAGTTATGGGGGGAATGGCTACACCTTC.